One T cell receptor beta chain is described in this entry. Antigen: not known. This specimen comes from a study of cytomegalovirus exposure and HLA in healthy donors. Study-level points and caveats: Reports indicated that the classifier achieved high specificity and sensitivity in diagnosing cytomegalovirus status.

60 Vbeta and 13 Jbeta primers were used in PCR. The table came from immunoSEQ multiplex PCR; TCRdb's copy has only in-frame clones and leaves some out. This table holds fewer than 140,000 clones, about 81% found once. This TCR derives from a male donor in good health and CMV-seropositive. Material: PBMCs.

The CDR3, as DNA: TGTGCCAGCAGGAAGCCGGGACTACTCGGCTATACGCAGTATTTT. This gives the protein CASRKPGLLGYTQYF. The chain employs TRBV28 and TRBJ2-3; 7 bases fit TRBD2. The CDR3 covers 15 residues. V shed 6 bases, J shed 7 bases, and the junction held 13 bases outside the gene matches. From germline, CDR1 is MDHEN and CDR2 SYDVKM.